This TCR beta chain was profiled in a study of cytomegalovirus exposure and HLA in healthy donors. Study-wide points: In a later analysis, approximately 15,000 TCR beta sequences were associated with HLA alleles at 0.05 false discovery rate. One variant, a missense change in DCLRE1C, was linked in a later analysis to TCR beta V- and J-gene trimming. A reported reduction in N-insertions relative to the roughly 610-donor mean was seen in an Asian-associated ancestry cluster in a later analysis. Later analysis found that TCR beta chains associated with HLA were more clonally expanded than other, equally common chains.

The PCR was carried out with 60 Vbeta primers and 13 Jbeta primers. Clones were read by immunoSEQ multiplex PCR, and TCRdb kept only the in-frame ones, dropping some. The table records some 190,000 clones, roughly 80% of them present only once. With regard to this clone: Its cognate antigen is unknown. A read error may produce the germline difference seen at one junction end.

The sample comprised PBMCs. The source of this sequence is a woman between 45 and 60 years old in good health and CMV-seronegative.

The CDR3 loop is CVSSPDSYNEQFF. The CDR3 bases are TGTGTCAGCAGTCCTGACTCGTACAATGAGCAGTTCTTC. The chain carries TRBV7-2 and TRBJ2-1; D is uncertain. This CDR3 spans 13 amino acids. Germline V gives CDR1 SGHTA, CDR2 FQGNSA.